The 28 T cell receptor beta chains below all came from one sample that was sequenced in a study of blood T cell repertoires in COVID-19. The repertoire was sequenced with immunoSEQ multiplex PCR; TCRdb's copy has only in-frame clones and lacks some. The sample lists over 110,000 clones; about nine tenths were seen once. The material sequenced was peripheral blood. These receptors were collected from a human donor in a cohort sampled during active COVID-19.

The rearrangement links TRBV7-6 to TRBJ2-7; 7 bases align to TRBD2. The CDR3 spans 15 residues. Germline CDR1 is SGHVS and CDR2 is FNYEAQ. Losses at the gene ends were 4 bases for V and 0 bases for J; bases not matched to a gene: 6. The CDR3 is CASSYSGGYSYEQYF. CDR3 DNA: TGTGCCAGCAGCTATTCGGGGGGATACTCCTACGAGCAGTACTTC.

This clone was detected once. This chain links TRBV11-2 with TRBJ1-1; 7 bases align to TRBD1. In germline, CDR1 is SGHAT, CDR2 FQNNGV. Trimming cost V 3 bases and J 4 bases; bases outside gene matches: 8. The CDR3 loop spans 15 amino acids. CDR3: CASSFLQGLGTEAFF. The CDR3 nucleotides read TGTGCCAGCAGCTTCCTACAGGGGCTAGGCACTGAAGCTTTCTTT.

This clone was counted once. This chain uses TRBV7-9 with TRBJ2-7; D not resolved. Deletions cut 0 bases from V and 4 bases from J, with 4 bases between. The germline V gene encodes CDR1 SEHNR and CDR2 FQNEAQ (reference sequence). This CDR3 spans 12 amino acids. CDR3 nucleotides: TGTGCCAGCAGCTTAGCGCAGTACGAGCAGTACTTC. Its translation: CASSLAQYEQYF.

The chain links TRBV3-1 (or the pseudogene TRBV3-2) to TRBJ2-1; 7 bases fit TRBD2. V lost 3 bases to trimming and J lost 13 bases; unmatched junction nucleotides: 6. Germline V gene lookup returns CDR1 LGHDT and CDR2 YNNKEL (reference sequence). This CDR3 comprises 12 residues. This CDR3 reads CASSHQPGGQFF. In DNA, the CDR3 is TGTGCCAGCAGCCACCAGCCGGGGGGTCAGTTCTTC.

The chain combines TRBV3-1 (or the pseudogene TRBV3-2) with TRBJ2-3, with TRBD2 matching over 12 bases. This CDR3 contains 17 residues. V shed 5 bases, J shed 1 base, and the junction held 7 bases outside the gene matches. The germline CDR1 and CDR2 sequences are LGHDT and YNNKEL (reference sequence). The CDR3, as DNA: TGTGCCAGCAGCTTTCGGAGACTAGCGGGGGGCACAGATACGCAGTATTTT. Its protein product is CASSFRRLAGGTDTQYF.

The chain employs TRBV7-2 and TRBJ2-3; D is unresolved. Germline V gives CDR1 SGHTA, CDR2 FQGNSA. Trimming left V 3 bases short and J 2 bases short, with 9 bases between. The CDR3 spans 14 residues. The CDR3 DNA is TGTGCCAGCAGCTTCGACTCTAACACAGATACGCAGTATTTT. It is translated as CASSFDSNTDTQYF.

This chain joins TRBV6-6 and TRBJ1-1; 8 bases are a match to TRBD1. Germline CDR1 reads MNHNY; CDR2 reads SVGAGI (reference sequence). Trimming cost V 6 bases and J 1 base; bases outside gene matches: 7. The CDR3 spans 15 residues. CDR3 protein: CASRSRTGWNTEAFF. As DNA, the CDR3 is TGTGCCAGCAGATCTCGGACAGGGTGGAACACTGAAGCTTTCTTT.

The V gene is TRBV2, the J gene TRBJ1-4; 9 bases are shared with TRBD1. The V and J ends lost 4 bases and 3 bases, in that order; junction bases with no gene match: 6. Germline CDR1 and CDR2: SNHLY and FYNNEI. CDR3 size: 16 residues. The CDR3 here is CASSGDRAGANEKLFF. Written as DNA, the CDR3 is TGTGCCAGCAGTGGGGACAGGGCCGGGGCTAATGAAAAACTGTTTTTT.

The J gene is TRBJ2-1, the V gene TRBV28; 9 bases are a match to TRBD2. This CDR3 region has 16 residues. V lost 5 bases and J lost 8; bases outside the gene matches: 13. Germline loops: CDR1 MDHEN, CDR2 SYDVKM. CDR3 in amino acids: CASSPFGTSKKYEQFF. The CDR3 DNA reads TGTGCCAGCAGTCCCTTCGGGACTAGCAAAAAATATGAGCAGTTCTTC.

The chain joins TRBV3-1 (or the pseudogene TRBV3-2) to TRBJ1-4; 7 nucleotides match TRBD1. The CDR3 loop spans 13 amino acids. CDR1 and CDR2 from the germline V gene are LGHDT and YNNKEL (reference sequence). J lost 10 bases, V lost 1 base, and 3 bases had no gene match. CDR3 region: CASSQGDSGKLFF. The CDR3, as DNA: TGTGCCAGCAGCCAAGGGGACAGCGGAAAACTGTTTTTT.

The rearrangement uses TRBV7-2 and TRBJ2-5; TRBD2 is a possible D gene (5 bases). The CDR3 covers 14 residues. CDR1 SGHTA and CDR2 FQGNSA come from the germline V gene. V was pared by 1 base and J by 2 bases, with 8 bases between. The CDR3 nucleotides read TGTGCCAGCAGCTTAGGATGGGAGCAAGAGACCCAGTACTTC. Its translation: CASSLGWEQETQYF.

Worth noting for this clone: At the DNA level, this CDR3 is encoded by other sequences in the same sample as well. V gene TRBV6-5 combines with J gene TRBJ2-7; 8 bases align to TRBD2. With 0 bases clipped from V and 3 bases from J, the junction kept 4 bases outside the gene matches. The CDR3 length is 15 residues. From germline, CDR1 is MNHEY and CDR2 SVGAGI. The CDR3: CASSYSTGGDYEQYF. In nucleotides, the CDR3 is TGTGCCAGCAGTTACTCTACGGGGGGGGACTACGAGCAGTACTTC.

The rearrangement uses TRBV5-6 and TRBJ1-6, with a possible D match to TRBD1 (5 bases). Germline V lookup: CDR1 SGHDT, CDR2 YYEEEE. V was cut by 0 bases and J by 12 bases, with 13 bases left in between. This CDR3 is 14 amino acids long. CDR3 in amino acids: CASSLERNGGPLHF. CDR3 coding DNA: TGTGCCAGCAGCTTGGAGAGGAACGGGGGACCCCTCCACTTT.

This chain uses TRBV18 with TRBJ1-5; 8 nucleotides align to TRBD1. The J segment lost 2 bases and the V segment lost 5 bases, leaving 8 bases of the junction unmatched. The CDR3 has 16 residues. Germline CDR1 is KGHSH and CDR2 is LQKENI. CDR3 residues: CASSGATGVRNQPQHF. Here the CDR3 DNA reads TGTGCCAGCTCAGGCGCGACAGGGGTGCGCAATCAGCCCCAGCATTTT.

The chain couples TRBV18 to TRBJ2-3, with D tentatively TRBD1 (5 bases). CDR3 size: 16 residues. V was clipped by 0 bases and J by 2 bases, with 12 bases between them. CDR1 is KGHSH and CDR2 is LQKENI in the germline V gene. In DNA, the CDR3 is TGTGCCAGCTCACCACCGAGGAACAGGCCCACAGATACGCAGTATTTT. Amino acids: CASSPPRNRPTDTQYF.

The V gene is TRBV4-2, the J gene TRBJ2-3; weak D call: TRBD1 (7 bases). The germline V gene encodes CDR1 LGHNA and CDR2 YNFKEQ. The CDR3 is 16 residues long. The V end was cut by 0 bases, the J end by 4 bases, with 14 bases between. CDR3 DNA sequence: TGTGCCAGCAGCCAAGATCGGCCAGGGGGGTCAGATACGCAGTATTTT. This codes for CASSQDRPGGSDTQYF.

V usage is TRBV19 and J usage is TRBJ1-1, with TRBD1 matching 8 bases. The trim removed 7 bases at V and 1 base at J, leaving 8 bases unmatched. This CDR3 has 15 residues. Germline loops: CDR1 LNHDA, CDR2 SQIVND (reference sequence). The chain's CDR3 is CASKDREKRNTEAFF. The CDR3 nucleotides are TGTGCCAGTAAGGACAGGGAAAAAAGGAACACTGAAGCTTTCTTT.

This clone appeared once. CDR3 sequence reads: CASSQTGGLYNEQFF. In DNA form, the CDR3 reads TGCGCCAGCAGCCAAACAGGGGGCCTCTACAATGAGCAGTTCTTC. This chain connects TRBV5-1 to TRBJ2-1; 9 bases map to TRBD1. V shed 4 bases and J 3 bases; nucleotides not matched to a gene: 5. Germline assignment: CDR1 SGHRS and CDR2 YFSETQ. The CDR3 is 15 residues long.

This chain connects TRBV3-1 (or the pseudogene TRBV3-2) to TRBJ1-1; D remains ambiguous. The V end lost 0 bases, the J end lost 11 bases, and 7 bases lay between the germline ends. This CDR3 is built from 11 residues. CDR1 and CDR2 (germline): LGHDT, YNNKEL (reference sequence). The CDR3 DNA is TGTGCCAGCAGCCAAGAGGAGCGGGCTTTCTTT. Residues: CASSQEERAFF.

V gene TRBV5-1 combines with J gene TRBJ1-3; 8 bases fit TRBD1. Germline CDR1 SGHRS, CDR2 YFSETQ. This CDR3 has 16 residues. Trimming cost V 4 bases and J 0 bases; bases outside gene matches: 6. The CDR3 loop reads CASSTDRGFSGNTIYF. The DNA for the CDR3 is TGCGCCAGCAGCACCGACAGGGGCTTCTCTGGAAACACCATATATTTT.

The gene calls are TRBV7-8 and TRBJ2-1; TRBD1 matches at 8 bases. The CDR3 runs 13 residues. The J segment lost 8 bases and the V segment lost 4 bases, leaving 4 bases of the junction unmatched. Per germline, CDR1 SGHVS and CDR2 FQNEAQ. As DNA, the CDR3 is TGTGCCAGCAGCTCGGACAGGGATCATGAGCAGTTCTTC. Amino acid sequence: CASSSDRDHEQFF. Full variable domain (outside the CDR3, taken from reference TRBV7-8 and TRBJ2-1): GAGVSQSPRYKVAKRGQDVALRCDPISGHVSLFWYQQALGQGPEFLTYFQNEAQLDKSGLPSDRFFAERPEGSVSTLKIQRTQQEDSAVYLCASSSDRDHEQFFGPGTRLTVL.

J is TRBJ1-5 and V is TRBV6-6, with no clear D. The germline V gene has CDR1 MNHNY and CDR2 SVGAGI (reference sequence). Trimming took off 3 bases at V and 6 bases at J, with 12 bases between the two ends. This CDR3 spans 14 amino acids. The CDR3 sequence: CASSYQSGSQPQHF. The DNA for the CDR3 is TGTGCCAGCAGTTATCAGTCGGGAAGTCAGCCCCAGCATTTT.

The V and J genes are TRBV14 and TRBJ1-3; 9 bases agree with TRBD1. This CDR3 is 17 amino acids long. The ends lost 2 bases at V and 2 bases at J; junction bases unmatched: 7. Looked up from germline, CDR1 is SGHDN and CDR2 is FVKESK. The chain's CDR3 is CASSQSTGGEAGNTIYF. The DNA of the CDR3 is TGTGCCAGCAGCCAATCTACAGGGGGCGAAGCTGGAAACACCATATATTTT.

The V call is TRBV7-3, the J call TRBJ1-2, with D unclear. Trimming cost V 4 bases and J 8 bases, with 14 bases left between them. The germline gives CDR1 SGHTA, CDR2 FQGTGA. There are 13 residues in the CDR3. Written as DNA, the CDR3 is TGTGCCAGCAGCTCAGGCGGGGTCGACGGCTACACCTTC. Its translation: CASSSGGVDGYTF.

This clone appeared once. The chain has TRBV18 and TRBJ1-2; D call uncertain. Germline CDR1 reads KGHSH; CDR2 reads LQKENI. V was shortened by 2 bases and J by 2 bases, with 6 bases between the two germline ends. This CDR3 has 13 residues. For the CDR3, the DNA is TGTGCCAGCTCACCAGAGATCAACTATGGCTACACCTTC. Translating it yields CASSPEINYGYTF.

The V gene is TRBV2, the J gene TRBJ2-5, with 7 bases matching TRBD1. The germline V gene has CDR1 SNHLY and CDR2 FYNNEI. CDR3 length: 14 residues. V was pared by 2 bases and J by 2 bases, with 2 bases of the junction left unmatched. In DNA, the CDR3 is TGTGCCAGCAGTGAACAGGGACAGCAAGAGACCCAGTACTTC. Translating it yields CASSEQGQQETQYF.

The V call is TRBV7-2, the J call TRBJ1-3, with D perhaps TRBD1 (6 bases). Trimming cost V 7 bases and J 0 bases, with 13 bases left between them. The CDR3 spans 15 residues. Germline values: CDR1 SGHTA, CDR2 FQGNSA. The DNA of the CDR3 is TGTGCCAGCACCCGGACAGTCTTCTCTGGAAACACCATATATTTT. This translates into CASTRTVFSGNTIYF.

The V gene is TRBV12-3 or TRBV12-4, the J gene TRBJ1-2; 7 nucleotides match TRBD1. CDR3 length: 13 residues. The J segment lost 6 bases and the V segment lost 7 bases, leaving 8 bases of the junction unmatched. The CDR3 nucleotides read TGTGCCAGCAAAAGGGGGCAGCCCCATGGCTACACCTTC. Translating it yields CASKRGQPHGYTF.